This T cell receptor (beta chain) was captured in a study of T-cell memory formation after mild COVID-19. Overall study results and limits: There were some responding clones in pre-infection memory, which suggested that cross-reactive memory had joined. Shrinking CD4+ clones were chiefly CM and EM; CD8+ ones were chiefly EMRA.

UMIs and sample barcodes were carried by the TCR alpha and TCR beta cDNA libraries that 5'RACE produced using constant-segment primers. TCRdb reprocessed the 5' RACE reads with MiXCR, giving one entry per CDR3 protein. Of about 470,000 distinct CDR3 sequences listed, roughly 23% are singletons. V lost 2 bases, J lost 5 bases, and 25 bases lay in between. The CDR3 extends over 18 amino acids. The germline V gene has CDR1 SGHTS and CDR2 YDEGEE. A remark on this clonotype: Its antigen is undetermined.

The chain couples TRBV5-8 to TRBJ2-5; possibly TRBD2 for D (6 bases). Input material: PBMCs or a T cell subset sorted from them (not recorded which). This sequence was found in an adult woman who had mild COVID-19 (a few samples of this study predate the infection). Cell type and time point are not known. The DNA of the CDR3 is TGTGCCAGCAGCTTAATCCCCGGGGGTAATAGGGTTCTGGAGACCCAGTACTTC. It translates to CASSLIPGGNRVLETQYF.